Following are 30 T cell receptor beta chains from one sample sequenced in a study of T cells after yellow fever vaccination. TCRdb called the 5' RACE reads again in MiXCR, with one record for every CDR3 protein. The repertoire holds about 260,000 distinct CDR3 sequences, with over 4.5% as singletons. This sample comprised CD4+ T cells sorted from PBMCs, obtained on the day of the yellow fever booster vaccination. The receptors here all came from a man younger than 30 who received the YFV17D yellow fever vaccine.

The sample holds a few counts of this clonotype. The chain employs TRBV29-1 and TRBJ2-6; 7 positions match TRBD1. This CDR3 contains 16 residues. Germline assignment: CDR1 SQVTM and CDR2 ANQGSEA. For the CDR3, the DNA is TGCAGAGTCCGGGACAGCCATCACTCTGGGGCCAACGTCCTGACTTTC. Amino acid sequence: CRVRDSHHSGANVLTF. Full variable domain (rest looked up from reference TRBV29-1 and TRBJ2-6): SAVISQKPSRDICQRGTSLTIQCQVDSQVTMMFWYRQQPGQSLTLIATANQGSEATYESGFVIDKFPISRPNLTFSTLTVSNMSPEDSSIYLCRVRDSHHSGANVLTFGAGSRLTVL.

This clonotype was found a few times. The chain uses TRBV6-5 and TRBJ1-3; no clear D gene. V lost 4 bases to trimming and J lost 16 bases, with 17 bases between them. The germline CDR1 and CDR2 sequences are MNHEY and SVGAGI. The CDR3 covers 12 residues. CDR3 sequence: CASSSVSSWSYF. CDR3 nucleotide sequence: TGTGCCAGCAGTTCCGTTTCATCCTGGTCCTATTTT.

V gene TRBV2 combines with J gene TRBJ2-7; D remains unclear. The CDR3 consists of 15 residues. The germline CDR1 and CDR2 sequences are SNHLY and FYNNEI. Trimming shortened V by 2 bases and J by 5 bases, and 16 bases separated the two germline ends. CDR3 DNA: TGTGCCAGCAGTGAAAGAGCTCGACGATTAAACGAGCAGTACTTC. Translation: CASSERARRLNEQYF.

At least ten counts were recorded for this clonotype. CDR3 in amino acids: CAIEKGGYTEAFF. In DNA, the CDR3 is TGTGCCATCGAGAAGGGTGGATACACTGAAGCTTTCTTT. The chain uses TRBV2 and TRBJ1-1, with D unclear. CDR3 length: 13 amino acids. V was pared by 10 bases and J by 3 bases, with 15 bases between. Germline assignment: CDR1 SNHLY and CDR2 FYNNEI.

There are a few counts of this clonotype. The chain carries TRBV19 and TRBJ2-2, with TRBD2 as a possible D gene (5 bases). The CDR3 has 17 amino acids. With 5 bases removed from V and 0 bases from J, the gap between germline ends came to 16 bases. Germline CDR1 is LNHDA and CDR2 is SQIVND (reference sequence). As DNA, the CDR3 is TGTGCCAGTAGTTCTCGGGGATCCCCTCCGAACACCGGGGAGCTGTTTTTT. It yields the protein CASSSRGSPPNTGELFF.

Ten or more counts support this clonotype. As DNA, the CDR3 is TGTGCCAGCAGCTTAGTTAGGTTTACGCAGTATTTT. Its protein product is CASSLVRFTQYF. The chain recombines TRBV7-2 with TRBJ2-3; D call uncertain. Trimming stripped 1 base from V and 8 bases from J, with 7 bases between. The CDR3 is 12 residues long. Germline V lookup: CDR1 SGHTA, CDR2 FQGNSA.

Written as DNA, the CDR3 is TGTGCCAGCAGCTCCCCGGGGGTTGCAGAGACCCAGTACTTC. It specifies CASSSPGVAETQYF. The chain employs TRBV25-1 and TRBJ2-5; the D gene is possibly TRBD2 (6 bases). There are 14 residues in the CDR3. The germline V gene has CDR1 MGHDK and CDR2 SYGVNS. V was clipped by 6 bases and J by 4 bases, with 15 bases between them.

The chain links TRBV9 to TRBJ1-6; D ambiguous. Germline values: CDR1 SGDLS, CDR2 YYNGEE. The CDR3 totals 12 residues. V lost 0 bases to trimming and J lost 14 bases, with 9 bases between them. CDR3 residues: CASSVGGGALHF. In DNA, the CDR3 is TGTGCCAGCAGCGTAGGGGGTGGAGCCCTCCACTTT.

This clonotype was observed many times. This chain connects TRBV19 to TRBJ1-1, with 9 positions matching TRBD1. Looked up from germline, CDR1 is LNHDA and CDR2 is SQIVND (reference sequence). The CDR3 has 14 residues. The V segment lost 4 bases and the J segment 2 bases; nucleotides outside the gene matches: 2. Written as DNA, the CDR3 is TGTGCCAGTAGTAGGGGACAGGGTAACACTGAAGCTTTCTTT. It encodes CASSRGQGNTEAFF.

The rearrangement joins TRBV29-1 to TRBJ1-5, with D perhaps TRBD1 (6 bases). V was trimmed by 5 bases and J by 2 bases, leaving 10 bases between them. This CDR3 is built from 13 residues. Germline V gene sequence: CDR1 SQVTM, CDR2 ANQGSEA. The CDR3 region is CSVMGGGNQPQHF. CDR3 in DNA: TGCAGCGTTATGGGGGGCGGCAATCAGCCCCAGCATTTT.

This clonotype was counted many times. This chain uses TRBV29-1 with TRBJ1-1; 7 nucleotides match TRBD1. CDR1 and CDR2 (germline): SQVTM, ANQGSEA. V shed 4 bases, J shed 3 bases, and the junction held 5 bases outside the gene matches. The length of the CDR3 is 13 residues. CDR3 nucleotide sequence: TGCAGCGTTGTGGGGACAGATTACACTGAAGCTTTCTTT. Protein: CSVVGTDYTEAFF.

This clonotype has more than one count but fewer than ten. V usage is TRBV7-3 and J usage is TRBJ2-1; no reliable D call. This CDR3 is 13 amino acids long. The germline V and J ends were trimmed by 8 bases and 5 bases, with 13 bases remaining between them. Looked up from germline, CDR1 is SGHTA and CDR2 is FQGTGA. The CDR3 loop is CASADTRNNEQFF. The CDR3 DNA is TGTGCCAGCGCCGACACACGAAACAATGAGCAGTTCTTC.

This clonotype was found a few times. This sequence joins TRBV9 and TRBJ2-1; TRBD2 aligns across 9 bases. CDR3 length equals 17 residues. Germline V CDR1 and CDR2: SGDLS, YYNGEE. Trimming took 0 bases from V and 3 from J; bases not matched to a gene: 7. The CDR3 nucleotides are TGTGCCAGCAGCGTAGTTAGCGGGGGAAATCTCTACAATGAGCAGTTCTTC. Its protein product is CASSVVSGGNLYNEQFF.

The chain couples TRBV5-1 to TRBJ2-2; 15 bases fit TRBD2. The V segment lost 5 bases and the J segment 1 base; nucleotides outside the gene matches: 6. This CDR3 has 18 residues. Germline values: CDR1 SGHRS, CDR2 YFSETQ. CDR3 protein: CASRSGTSGGMNTGELFF. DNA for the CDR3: TGCGCCAGCAGATCCGGGACTAGCGGGGGGATGAACACCGGGGAGCTGTTTTTT.

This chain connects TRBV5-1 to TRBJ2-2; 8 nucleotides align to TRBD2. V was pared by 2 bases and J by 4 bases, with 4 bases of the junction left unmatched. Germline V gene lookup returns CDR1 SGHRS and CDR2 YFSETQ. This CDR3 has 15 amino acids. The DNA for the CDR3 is TGCGCCAGCAGCTTTAGCGGGGAGGGCACCGGGGAGCTGTTTTTT. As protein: CASSFSGEGTGELFF.

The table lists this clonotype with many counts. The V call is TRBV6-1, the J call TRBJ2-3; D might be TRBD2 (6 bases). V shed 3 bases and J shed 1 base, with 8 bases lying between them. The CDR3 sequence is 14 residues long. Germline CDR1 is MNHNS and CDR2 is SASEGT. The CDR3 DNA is TGTGCCAGCAGTGAGGAGGGTGGCACAGATACGCAGTATTTT. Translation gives CASSEEGGTDTQYF.

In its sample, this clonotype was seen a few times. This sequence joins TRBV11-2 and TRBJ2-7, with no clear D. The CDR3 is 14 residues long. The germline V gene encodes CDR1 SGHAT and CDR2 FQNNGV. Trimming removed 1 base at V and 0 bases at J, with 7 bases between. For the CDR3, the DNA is TGTGCCAGCAGCTTAGGTTTCAGCTCCTACGAGCAGTACTTC. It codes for CASSLGFSSYEQYF.

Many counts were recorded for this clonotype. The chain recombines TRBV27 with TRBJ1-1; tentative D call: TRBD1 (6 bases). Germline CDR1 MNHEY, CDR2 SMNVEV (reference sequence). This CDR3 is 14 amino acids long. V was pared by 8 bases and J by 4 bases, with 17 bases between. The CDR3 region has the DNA TGTGCCAGCGGGTGGAGGGGGTTGGGCACTGAAGCTTTCTTT. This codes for CASGWRGLGTEAFF.

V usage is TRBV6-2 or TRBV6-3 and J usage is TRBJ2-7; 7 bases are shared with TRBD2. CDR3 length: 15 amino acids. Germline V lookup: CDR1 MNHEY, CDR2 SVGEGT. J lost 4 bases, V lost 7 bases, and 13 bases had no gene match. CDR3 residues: CASKPRGGALYEQYV. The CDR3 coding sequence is TGTGCCAGCAAACCCCGGGGAGGGGCTTTGTACGAGCAGTACGTC.

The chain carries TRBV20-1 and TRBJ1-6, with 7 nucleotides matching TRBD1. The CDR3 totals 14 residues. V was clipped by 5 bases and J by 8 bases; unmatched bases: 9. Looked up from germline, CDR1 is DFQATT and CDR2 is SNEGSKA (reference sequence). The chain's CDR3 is CSAGKQGWHSPLHF. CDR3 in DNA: TGCAGTGCTGGCAAACAGGGGTGGCATTCACCCCTCCACTTT.

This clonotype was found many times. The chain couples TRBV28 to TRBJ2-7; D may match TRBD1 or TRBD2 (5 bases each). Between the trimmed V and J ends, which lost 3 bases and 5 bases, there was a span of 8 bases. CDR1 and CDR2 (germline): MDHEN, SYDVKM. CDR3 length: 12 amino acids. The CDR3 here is CASSLGRNEQYF. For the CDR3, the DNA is TGTGCCAGCAGTTTGGGACGGAACGAGCAGTACTTC.

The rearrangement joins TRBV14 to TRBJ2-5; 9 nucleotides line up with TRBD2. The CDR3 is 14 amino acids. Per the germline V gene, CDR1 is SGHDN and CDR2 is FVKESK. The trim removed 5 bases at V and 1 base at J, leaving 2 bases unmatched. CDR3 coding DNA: TGTGCCAGCAGCGTAGCGGGGGTCCAAGAGACCCAGTACTTC. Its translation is CASSVAGVQETQYF.

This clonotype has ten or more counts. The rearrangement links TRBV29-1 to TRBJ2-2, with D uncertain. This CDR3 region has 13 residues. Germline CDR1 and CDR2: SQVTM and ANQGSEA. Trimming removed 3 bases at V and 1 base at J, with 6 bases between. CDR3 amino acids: CSVDFMNTGELFF. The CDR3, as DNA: TGCAGCGTTGATTTCATGAACACCGGGGAGCTGTTTTTT.

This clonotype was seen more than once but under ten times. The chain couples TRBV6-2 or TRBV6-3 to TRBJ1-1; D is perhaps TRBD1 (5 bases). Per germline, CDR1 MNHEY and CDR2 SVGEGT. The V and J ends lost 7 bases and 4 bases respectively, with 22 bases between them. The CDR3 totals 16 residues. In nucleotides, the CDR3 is TGTGCCAGCACCCACCACTTTGGGGGGGAGGCCACTGAAGCTTTCTTT. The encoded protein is CASTHHFGGEATEAFF.

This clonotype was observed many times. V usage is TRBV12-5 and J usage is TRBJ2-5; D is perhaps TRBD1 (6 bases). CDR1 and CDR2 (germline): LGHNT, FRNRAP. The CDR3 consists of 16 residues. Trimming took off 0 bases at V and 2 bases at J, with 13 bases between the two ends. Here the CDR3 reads CASGLVRGQTQETQYF. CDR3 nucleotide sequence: TGTGCTAGTGGTTTGGTACGCGGACAGACACAAGAGACCCAGTACTTC.

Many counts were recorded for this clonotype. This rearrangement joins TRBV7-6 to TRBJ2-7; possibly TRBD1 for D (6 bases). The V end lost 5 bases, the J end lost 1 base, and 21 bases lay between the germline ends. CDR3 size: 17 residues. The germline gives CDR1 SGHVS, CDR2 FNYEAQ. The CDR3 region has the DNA TGTGCCAGCAGCGTAGACGAAGTTGGCAGGGGTTCCTACGAGCAGTACTTC. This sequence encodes CASSVDEVGRGSYEQYF.

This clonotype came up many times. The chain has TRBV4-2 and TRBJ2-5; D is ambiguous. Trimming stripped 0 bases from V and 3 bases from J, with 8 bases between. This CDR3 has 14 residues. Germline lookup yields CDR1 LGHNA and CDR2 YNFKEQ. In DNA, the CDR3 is TGTGCCAGCAGCCAAGATAACGGAGAAGAGACCCAGTACTTC. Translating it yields CASSQDNGEETQYF.

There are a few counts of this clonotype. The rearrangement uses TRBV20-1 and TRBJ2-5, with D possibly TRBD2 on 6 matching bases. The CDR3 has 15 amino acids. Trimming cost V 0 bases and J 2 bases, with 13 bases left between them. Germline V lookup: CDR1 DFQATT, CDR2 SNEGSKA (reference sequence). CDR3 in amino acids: CSARDMASEQETQYF. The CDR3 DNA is TGCAGTGCTAGAGATATGGCTAGCGAACAAGAGACCCAGTACTTC.

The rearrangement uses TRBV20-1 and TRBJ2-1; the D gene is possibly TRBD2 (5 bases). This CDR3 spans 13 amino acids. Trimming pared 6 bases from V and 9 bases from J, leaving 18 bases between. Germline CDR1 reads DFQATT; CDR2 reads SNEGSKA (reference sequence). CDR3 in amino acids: CSAASRSRGEQFF. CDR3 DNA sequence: TGCAGTGCCGCCTCGCGATCCCGGGGTGAGCAGTTCTTC.

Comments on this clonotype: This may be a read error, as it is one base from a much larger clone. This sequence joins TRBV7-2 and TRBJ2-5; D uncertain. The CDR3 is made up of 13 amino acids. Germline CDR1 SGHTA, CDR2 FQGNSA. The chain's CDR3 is CASSFTFQETKYF. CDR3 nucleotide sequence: TGTGCCAGCAGCTTCACGTTCCAAGAGACCAAGTACTTC.